The 17 T cell receptor beta chains given below trace back to one sample, sequenced in a study of blood T cells in healthy people across ages. Together with a sample-barcoded 5' primer, a J-beta primer mix was included in a second PCR lasting roughly 6 to 12 cycles. A single record per CDR3 protein comes from TCRdb applying MiXCR to the 5' RACE reads. The sample consists of more than 900,000 distinct CDR3 sequences, 25% to 30% of them appearing once. The data were also submitted as part of a second study, on T cells of mothers and their children.

Sequencing was carried out using blood. The receptors come from a woman between 35 and 50 years old in good health.

This clonotype has only a few counts. The chain carries TRBV20-1 and TRBJ2-3; unclear D gene. With 6 bases removed from V and 1 base from J, the gap between germline ends came to 11 bases. The CDR3 contains 13 residues. Germline-derived CDR1 and CDR2 are DFQATT and SNEGSKA (reference sequence). CDR3 DNA: TGCAGTGCCCCTGTCGGCCGCACAGATACGCAGTATTTT. It encodes CSAPVGRTDTQYF.

Note on this clonotype: This may stem from a read error, because a much larger clone lies one nucleotide away. The rearrangement joins TRBV28 to TRBJ2-5, with D hard to call. The DNA end is more similar to TRBJ2-7, so the J call may be wrong. This CDR3 region has 14 residues. Germline lookup yields CDR1 MDHEN and CDR2 SYDVKM. CDR3 bases: TGTGCCAGCAGTGTCTCCAATACCGGGTACGAGCAGTACTTC. It codes for CASSVSNTGYEQYF.

This clonotype was counted between two and nine times. The rearrangement links TRBV10-3 to TRBJ2-5, with D perhaps matching TRBD1 (5 bases). V lost 3 bases to trimming and J lost 4 bases, with 15 bases between them. The CDR3 is 15 amino acids. The germline V gene encodes CDR1 ENHRY and CDR2 SYGVKD. CDR3 DNA sequence: TGTGCCATCAGTGATGGGGCGTCGAGTCTAGAGACCCAGTACTTC. Its protein product is CAISDGASSLETQYF.

This clonotype was detected a few times. In nucleotides, the CDR3 is TGTGCCAGCAGTGAAGGAGGTGGGCACGAGCAGTACTTC. This gives the protein CASSEGGGHEQYF. The rearrangement joins TRBV25-1 to TRBJ2-4; D perhaps matches TRBD2 (5 bases). TRBJ2-7 matches the DNA end more closely, so the J call is doubtful. This CDR3 is 13 amino acids long. In germline, CDR1 is MGHDK, CDR2 SYGVNS.

In its sample, this clonotype was seen a few times. This chain links TRBV5-1 with TRBJ1-2; D is undetermined. CDR1 is SGHRS, CDR2 YFSETQ, per germline. The CDR3 contains 14 residues. The ends were cut back, 2 bases at V and 5 bases at J, with 13 bases in the middle. CDR3 sequence (DNA): TGCGCCAGCAGCTTTGGGTTTGGAGATTATGGCTACACCTTC. Amino acids: CASSFGFGDYGYTF.

This clonotype was seen only a few times. This chain links TRBV24-1 with TRBJ2-5; D may be TRBD2 (6 bases). Trimming left V 3 bases short and J 5 bases short, with 18 bases between. The CDR3 is 16 residues long. CDR1 and CDR2 from the germline V gene are KGHDR and SFDVKD. DNA for the CDR3: TGTGCCACCAGTGATGCCGGGACTTTTAGACGGGAGACCCAGTACTTC. This encodes CATSDAGTFRRETQYF.

The table lists this clonotype with a few counts. One end of the junction does not line up with germline, which may come from a read error. The chain employs TRBV27 and TRBJ2-1; 8 bases align to TRBD2. This CDR3 spans 16 amino acids. Germline CDR1 reads MNHEY; CDR2 reads SMNVEV (reference sequence). CDR3 loop: CASSFKRGSSYDEQFF. The CDR3 DNA follows: TGTGCCAGCAGTTTCAAGCGGGGGAGCTCCTACGATGAGCAGTTCTTC.

This clonotype was seen a few times. The V and J genes are TRBV7-2 and TRBJ1-2, with D possibly TRBD1 on 5 matching bases. CDR1 SGHTA and CDR2 FQGNSA come from the germline V gene. V was shortened by 1 base and J by 3 bases, with 12 bases between the two germline ends. The CDR3 extends over 15 amino acids. In nucleotides, the CDR3 is TGTGCCAGCAGCTTAGACTGCAGGGCCCACTATGGCTACACCTTC. This codes for CASSLDCRAHYGYTF.

CDR3 region: CSARWLASYEQYF. DNA of the CDR3: TGCAGTGCCAGGTGGCTAGCCTCCTACGAGCAGTACTTC. The chain uses TRBV20-1 and TRBJ2-7, with a weak D call TRBD2 (5 bases). Deletions cut 6 bases from V and 0 bases from J, with 12 bases between. Germline lookup yields CDR1 DFQATT and CDR2 SNEGSKA (reference sequence). The CDR3 is made up of 13 amino acids.

The V gene is TRBV30, the J gene TRBJ2-7; perhaps D is TRBD1 or TRBD2 (5 bases each). The CDR3 extends over 13 amino acids. Germline loops: CDR1 GTSNPN, CDR2 SVGIG (reference sequence). Trimming pared 3 bases from V and 3 bases from J, leaving 12 bases between. The CDR3 here is CAWRGDQNYEQYF. The CDR3 DNA is TGTGCCTGGAGGGGGGACCAAAACTACGAGCAGTACTTC. The variable domain in full, with the rest retrieved from reference TRBV30 and TRBJ2-7, is SQTIHQWPATLVQPVGSPLSLECTVEGTSNPNLYWYRQAAGRGLQLLFYSVGIGQISSEVPQNLSASRPQDRQFILSSKKLLLSDSGFYLCAWRGDQNYEQYFGPGTRLTVT.

The chain has TRBV19 and TRBJ1-1; D may be TRBD1 (5 bases). The CDR3 sequence is 13 residues long. Germline values: CDR1 LNHDA, CDR2 SQIVND (reference sequence). V was cut by 1 base and J by 6 bases, with 9 bases left in between. In DNA, the CDR3 is TGTGCCAGTAGTATAGTAAGGGGATCTGAAGCTTTCTTT. Protein: CASSIVRGSEAFF.

The J gene is TRBJ2-3, the V gene TRBV5-5, with 12 bases that match TRBD2. V was clipped by 4 bases and J by 5 bases; unmatched bases: 8. Germline values: CDR1 SGHKS, CDR2 YYEKEE (reference sequence). This CDR3 comprises 16 residues. This chain's CDR3 is CASSHELAGGRDTQYF. The CDR3 region has the DNA TGTGCCAGCAGCCATGAACTAGCGGGGGGACGAGATACGCAGTATTTT.

This clonotype was observed many times. The chain employs TRBV7-3 and TRBJ1-5; D perhaps matches TRBD1 (6 bases). The germline V gene encodes CDR1 SGHTA and CDR2 FQGTGA. The ends were cut back, 5 bases at V and 7 bases at J, with 12 bases in the middle. The CDR3 totals 13 residues. The chain's CDR3 is CASSPQGGQPQHF. The CDR3 DNA follows: TGTGCCAGCAGCCCACAGGGTGGACAGCCCCAGCATTTT.

Concerning this clonotype: A read error may produce the germline difference seen at one junction end. The chain combines TRBV10-3 with TRBJ1-1; possibly TRBD1 for D (5 bases). The germline V gene encodes CDR1 ENHRY and CDR2 SYGVKD. The CDR3 is 15 residues long. The CDR3 coding sequence is TGTGCCAGCAGTGACTCGGCGGAGGGGAGCACTGAAGCTTTCTTT. It specifies CASSDSAEGSTEAFF.

This clonotype has ten or more counts. The chain carries TRBV7-2 and TRBJ1-1; possibly TRBD1 for D (5 bases). V lost 5 bases and J lost 0, with 13 bases in between. CDR1 and CDR2 (germline): SGHTA, FQGNSA. This CDR3 is built from 15 residues. DNA of the CDR3: TGTGCCAGCAGCCCCCTGGGACCGATGAACACTGAAGCTTTCTTT. This codes for CASSPLGPMNTEAFF.

The J gene is TRBJ1-3, the V gene TRBV20-1; 12 bases map to TRBD1. Per the germline V gene, CDR1 is DFQATT and CDR2 is SNEGSKA (reference sequence). Trimming cost V 6 bases and J 4 bases; bases outside gene matches: 7. The CDR3 length is 15 residues. CDR3 sequence: CSAPRGQGAGNTIYF. CDR3 sequence (DNA): TGCAGTGCCCCGAGGGGACAGGGGGCAGGAAACACCATATATTTT.

The chain uses TRBV28 and TRBJ1-2, with TRBD1 matching over 8 bases. V dropped 2 bases and J dropped 7; count of bases not matched to a gene: 3. The CDR3 extends over 13 amino acids. The germline V gene encodes CDR1 MDHEN and CDR2 SYDVKM. CDR3 loop: CASSLTTGVGYTF. The CDR3 DNA sequence: TGTGCCAGCAGTTTAACGACAGGGGTTGGCTACACCTTC.